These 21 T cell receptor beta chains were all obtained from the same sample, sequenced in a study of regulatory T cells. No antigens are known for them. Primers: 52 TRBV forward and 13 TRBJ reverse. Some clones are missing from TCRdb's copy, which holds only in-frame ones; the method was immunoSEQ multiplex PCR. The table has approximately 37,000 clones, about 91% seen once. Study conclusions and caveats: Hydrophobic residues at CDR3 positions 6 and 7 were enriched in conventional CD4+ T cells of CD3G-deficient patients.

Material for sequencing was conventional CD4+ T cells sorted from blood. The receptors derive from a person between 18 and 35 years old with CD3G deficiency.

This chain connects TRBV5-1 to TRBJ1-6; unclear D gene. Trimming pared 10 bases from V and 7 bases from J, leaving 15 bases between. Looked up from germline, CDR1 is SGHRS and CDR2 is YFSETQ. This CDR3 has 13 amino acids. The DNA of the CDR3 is TGCGCCTCTAGGATGGACGTGAATTCACCCCTCCACTTT. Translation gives CASRMDVNSPLHF.

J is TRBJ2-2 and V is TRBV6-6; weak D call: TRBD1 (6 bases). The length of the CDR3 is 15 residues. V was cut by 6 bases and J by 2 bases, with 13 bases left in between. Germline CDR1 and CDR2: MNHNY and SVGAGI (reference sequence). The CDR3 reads CASSYGQTNTGELFF. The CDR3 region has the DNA TGTGCCAGCAGCTACGGACAGACCAACACCGGGGAGCTGTTTTTT.

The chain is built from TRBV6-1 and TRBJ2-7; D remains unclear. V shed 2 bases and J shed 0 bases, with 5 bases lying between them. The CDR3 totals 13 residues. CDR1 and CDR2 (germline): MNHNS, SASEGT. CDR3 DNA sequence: TGTGCCAGCAGTGAACAGAACTCCTACGAGCAGTACTTC. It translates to CASSEQNSYEQYF.

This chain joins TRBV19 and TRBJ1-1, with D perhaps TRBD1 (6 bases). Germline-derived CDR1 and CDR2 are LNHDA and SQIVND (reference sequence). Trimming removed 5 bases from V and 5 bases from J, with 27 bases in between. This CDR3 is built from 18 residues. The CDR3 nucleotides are TGTGCCAGTAGTTCGCGCAGGGGAGAGGGAGGCGGCGGTACTGAAGCTTTCTTT. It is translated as CASSSRRGEGGGGTEAFF.

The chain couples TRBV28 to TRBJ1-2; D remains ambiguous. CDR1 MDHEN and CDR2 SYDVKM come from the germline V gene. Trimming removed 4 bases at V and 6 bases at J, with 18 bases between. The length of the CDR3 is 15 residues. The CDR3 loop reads CASSSPRTDFNGYTF. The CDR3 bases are TGTGCCAGCAGTTCCCCCCGGACGGATTTTAATGGCTACACCTTC.

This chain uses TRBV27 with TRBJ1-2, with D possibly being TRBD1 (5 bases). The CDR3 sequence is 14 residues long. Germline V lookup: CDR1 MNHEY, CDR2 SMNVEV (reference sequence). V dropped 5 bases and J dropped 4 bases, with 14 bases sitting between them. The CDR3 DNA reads TGTGCCAGCAGTCCCCGGGCAGGGCCCTATGGCTACACCTTC. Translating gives CASSPRAGPYGYTF.

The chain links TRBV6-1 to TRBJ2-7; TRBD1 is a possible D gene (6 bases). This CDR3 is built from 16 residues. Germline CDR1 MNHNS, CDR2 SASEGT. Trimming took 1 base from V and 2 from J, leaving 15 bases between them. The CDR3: CASSEGGRGIPYEQYF. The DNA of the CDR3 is TGTGCCAGCAGTGAAGGTGGTAGGGGGATTCCCTACGAGCAGTACTTC.

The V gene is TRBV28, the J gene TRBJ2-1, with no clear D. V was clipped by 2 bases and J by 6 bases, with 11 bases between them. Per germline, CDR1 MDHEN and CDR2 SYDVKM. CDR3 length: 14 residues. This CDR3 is CASSLGMPRNEQFF. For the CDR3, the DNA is TGTGCCAGCAGTTTAGGAATGCCGCGCAATGAGCAGTTCTTC.

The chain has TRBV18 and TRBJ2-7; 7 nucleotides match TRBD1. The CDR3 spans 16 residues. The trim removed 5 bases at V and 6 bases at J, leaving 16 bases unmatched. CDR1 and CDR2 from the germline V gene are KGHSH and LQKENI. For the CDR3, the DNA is TGTGCCAGCTCAGCTCTCGCAAGACAGGGTGGTGGCGAGCAGTACTTC. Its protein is CASSALARQGGGEQYF.

The CDR3 region is CASSLTATGELFF. CDR3 sequence (DNA): TGTGCCAGCAGCTTAACGGCGACCGGGGAGCTGTTTTTT. The chain has TRBV7-8 and TRBJ2-2, with D unresolved. The CDR3 has 13 amino acids. Trimming cost V 2 bases and J 5 bases, with 6 bases left between them. Germline CDR1 is SGHVS and CDR2 is FQNEAQ.

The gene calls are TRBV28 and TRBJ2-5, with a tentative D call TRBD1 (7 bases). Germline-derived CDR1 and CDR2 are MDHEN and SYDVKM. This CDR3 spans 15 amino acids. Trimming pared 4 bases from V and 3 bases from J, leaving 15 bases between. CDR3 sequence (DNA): TGTGCCAGCAGTTCACCGCGGGACAGCGAAGAGACCCAGTACTTC. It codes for CASSSPRDSEETQYF.

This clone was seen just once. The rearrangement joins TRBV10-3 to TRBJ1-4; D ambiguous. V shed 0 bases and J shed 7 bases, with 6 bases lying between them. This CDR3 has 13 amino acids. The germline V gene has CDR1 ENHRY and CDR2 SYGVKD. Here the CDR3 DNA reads TGTGCCATCAGTGAGTCGCGATCTGAAAAACTGTTTTTT. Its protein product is CAISESRSEKLFF.

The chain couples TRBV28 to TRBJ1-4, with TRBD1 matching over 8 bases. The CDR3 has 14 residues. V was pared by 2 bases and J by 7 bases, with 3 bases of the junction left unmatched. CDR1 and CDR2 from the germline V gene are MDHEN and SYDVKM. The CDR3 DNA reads TGTGCCAGCAGTTTACGGACAGGGCTTGAAAAACTGTTTTTT. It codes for CASSLRTGLEKLFF.

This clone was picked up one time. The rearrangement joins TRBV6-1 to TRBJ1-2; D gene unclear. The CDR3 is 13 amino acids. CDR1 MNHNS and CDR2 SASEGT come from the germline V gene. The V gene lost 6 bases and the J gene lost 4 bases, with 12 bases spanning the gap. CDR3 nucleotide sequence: TGTGCCAGCAGGATAGGAACCTTCTATGGCTACACCTTC. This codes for CASRIGTFYGYTF.

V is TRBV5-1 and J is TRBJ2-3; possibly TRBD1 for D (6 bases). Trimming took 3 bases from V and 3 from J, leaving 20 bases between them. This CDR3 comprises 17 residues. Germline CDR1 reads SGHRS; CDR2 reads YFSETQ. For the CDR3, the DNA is TGCGCCAGCAGCTCACGCCCCACAGGGTCGGGGACAGATACGCAGTATTTT. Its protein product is CASSSRPTGSGTDTQYF.

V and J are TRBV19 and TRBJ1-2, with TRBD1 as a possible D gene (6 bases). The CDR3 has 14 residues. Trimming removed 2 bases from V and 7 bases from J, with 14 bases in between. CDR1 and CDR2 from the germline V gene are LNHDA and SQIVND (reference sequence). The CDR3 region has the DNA TGTGCCAGTAGTATAAGGTACAGGGCTGGTGGCTACACCTTC. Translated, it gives CASSIRYRAGGYTF. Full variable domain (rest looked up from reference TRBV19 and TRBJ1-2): DGGITQSPKYLFRKEGQNVTLSCEQNLNHDAMYWYRQDPGQGLRLIYYSQIVNDFQKGDIAEGYSVSREKKESFPLTVTSAQKNPTAFYLCASSIRYRAGGYTFGSGTRLTVV.

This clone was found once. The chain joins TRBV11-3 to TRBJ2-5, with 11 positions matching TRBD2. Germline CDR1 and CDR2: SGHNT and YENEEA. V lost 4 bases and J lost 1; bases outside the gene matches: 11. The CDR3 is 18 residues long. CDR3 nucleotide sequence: TGTGCCAGCAGCTGGGGGCGTCGGACTAGCGGGCCCCAAGAGACCCAGTACTTC. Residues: CASSWGRRTSGPQETQYF.

The CDR3 DNA is TGTGCCAGCTCACCCTATCGAAGGGGGTCCACGGGAGATACGCAGTATTTT. This sequence encodes CASSPYRRGSTGDTQYF. The chain is built from TRBV18 and TRBJ2-3; D possibly corresponds to TRBD1 (6 bases). Deletions cut 3 bases from V and 5 bases from J, with 21 bases between. The CDR3 sequence is 17 residues long. From germline, CDR1 is KGHSH and CDR2 LQKENI.

This CDR3 reads CASSLEWGGAYEQYF. CDR3 in DNA: TGTGCCAGCAGCTTAGAGTGGGGTGGGGCCTACGAGCAGTACTTC. The V and J genes are TRBV7-2 and TRBJ2-7; D unclear. Germline loops: CDR1 SGHTA, CDR2 FQGNSA. Trimming shortened V by 1 base and J by 2 bases, and 12 bases separated the two germline ends. CDR3 length equals 15 residues.

CDR3 amino acids: CASSMGGIVGNEQFF. In DNA, the CDR3 is TGTGCCAGTAGTATGGGGGGGATCGTGGGCAATGAGCAGTTCTTC. The gene calls are TRBV19 and TRBJ2-1; 7 bases are a match to TRBD2. V lost 3 bases, J lost 6 bases, and 8 bases stayed unmatched. CDR1 and CDR2 from the germline V gene are LNHDA and SQIVND (reference sequence). This CDR3 region has 15 residues.

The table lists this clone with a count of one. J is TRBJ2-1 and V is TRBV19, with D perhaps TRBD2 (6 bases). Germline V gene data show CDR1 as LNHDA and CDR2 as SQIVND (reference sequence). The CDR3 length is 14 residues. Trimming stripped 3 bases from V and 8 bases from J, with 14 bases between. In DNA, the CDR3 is TGTGCCAGTAGTATCGGCGGGGCGGATGATGAGCAGTTCTTC. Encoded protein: CASSIGGADDEQFF. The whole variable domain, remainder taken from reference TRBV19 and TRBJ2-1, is DGGITQSPKYLFRKEGQNVTLSCEQNLNHDAMYWYRQDPGQGLRLIYYSQIVNDFQKGDIAEGYSVSREKKESFPLTVTSAQKNPTAFYLCASSIGGADDEQFFGPGTRLTVL.